A selection of T cell receptor beta chains follows, all from one sample in a study of blood T cell repertoires in COVID-19. The repertoire was sequenced with immunoSEQ multiplex PCR; TCRdb's copy has only in-frame clones and lacks some. The sample consists of approximately 80,000 clones, around 90% of them appearing once. The sequenced sample was peripheral blood. The receptors were gathered from a human donor in a cohort sampled during active COVID-19. Each CDR3 is given with its conserved first and last residue. Each record gives: J gene, V gene, D gene, clone size, CDR3 DNA, CDR3 protein. The D gene is left open where the match is weak. Size values are once, few and many counts, or a class for expanded clones, and some rows have none.

>TRBJ2-3|TRBV4-2|TRBD1|once
TGTGCCAGCAGCCAAAGTACAGGGGGAGATACGCAGTATTTT
CASSQSTGGDTQYF
>TRBJ1-5|TRBV18|TRBD1|-
TGTGCCAGCTCACAACAGGGGGCCTCGGGGCAGCCCCAGCATTTT
CASSQQGASGQPQHF
>TRBJ2-7|TRBV6-2/TRBV6-3|TRBD1|-
TGTGCCACCAGTTGGACAGGGGGTACCTACGAGCAGTACTTC
CATSWTGGTYEQYF
>TRBJ1-2|TRBV19|TRBD1|-
TGTGCCAGACTTGACAGGGTCTATGGCTACACCTTC
CARLDRVYGYTF
>TRBJ1-1|TRBV27|TRBD1|-
TGTGCCAGCAGGATGACCGGGACAGGGGGTAATGAAGCTTTCTTT
CASRMTGTGGNEAFF
>TRBJ1-1|TRBV7-9|-|-
TGTGCCAGCAGCACCCCGGGACACATGAACACTGAAGCTTTCTTT
CASSTPGHMNTEAFF
>TRBJ1-3|TRBV29-1|-|-
TGCAGCGGCAAGACAGGATCTGGAAACACCATATATTTT
CSGKTGSGNTIYF
>TRBJ2-3|TRBV5-4|TRBD1|once
TGTGCCAGCAGCTTATACAGGGGAGCCGAAGCCGATACGCAGTATTTT
CASSLYRGAEADTQYF
>TRBJ1-5|TRBV12-5|TRBD1|-
TGTGCTAGTGGTTTGGTAGTAGGGGGCCAGCCCCAGCATTTT
CASGLVVGGQPQHF
>TRBJ2-7|TRBV7-6|-|-
TGTGCCAGCAGCTCGCAGGGAACTGACGAGCAGTACTTC
CASSSQGTDEQYF
>TRBJ1-5|TRBV12-3/TRBV12-4|-|-
TGTGCCAGCAGTTTGGGGGGGCCCTCCCAGCATTTT
CASSLGGPSQHF
>TRBJ2-5|TRBV5-1|TRBD2|-
TGCGCCAGCAGCCGGTCCCTAGCGGGGACTCAAGAGACCCAGTACTTC
CASSRSLAGTQETQYF
>TRBJ1-5|TRBV30|-|-
TGTGCCTATTCGACAGATAGCAATCAGCCCCAGCATTTT
CAYSTDSNQPQHF
>TRBJ1-1|TRBV11-3|TRBD1|-
TGTGCCAGCAGCTTAGGGACAGGGGCGAACACTGAAGCTTTCTTT
CASSLGTGANTEAFF
>TRBJ2-6|TRBV5-1|-|-
TGCGCCAGCACTCACGGTTCTGGGGCCAACGTCCTGACTTTC
CASTHGSGANVLTF
>TRBJ2-7|TRBV28|TRBD2|-
TGTGCCAGCACTAGCGGGAGGTGGCAGTACTTC
CASTSGRWQYF
>TRBJ2-7|TRBV30|-|once
TGTGCCTGGGAGGGGGACCGGGACGAGCAGTACTTC
CAWEGDRDEQYF
>TRBJ2-5|TRBV6-5|-|-
TGTGCCAGCCACGTTTCGGGGGGCAAGTCAGAGACCCAGTACTTC
CASHVSGGKSETQYF
>TRBJ2-3|TRBV7-6|TRBD2|-
TGTGCCAGCAGTAAAGGACTAGCGGACACAGATACGCAGTATTTT
CASSKGLADTDTQYF
>TRBJ2-7|TRBV6-2/TRBV6-3|TRBD2|-
TGTGCCAGCAGTCGACGGACTAGCGGGAGCTACGAGCAGTACTTC
CASSRRTSGSYEQYF
>TRBJ2-2|TRBV19|-|-
TGTGCCAGTAGTCCAGGGGTGAACACCGGGGAGCTGTTTTTT
CASSPGVNTGELFF
>TRBJ2-7|TRBV19|-|-
TGTGCCAGTAGTATGGGTCTGAGGCAGGGCCAGCAGTACTTC
CASSMGLRQGQQYF
>TRBJ1-1|TRBV5-1|TRBD1|-
TGCGCCAGCAGCTTAACCGGGACAGGGGGTACTGAAGCTTTCTTT
CASSLTGTGGTEAFF
>TRBJ2-5|TRBV6-5|-|-
TGTGCCAGCAGAGCGGTGTACCAAGAGACCCAGTACTTC
CASRAVYQETQYF
>TRBJ2-5|TRBV5-1|TRBD2|-
TGCGCCAGCAGCCCGGGGACTATACAAGAGACCCAGTACTTC
CASSPGTIQETQYF
>TRBJ1-5|TRBV3-1/TRBV3-2|-|-
TGTGCCAGCAGCCAACTCCTAAATCAGCCCCAGCATTTT
CASSQLLNQPQHF
>TRBJ2-1|TRBV4-2|TRBD2|-
TGTGCCAGCAGCCTCCGAGGGACTAGTGACAATGAGCAGTTCTTC
CASSLRGTSDNEQFF
>TRBJ2-7|TRBV19|-|-
TGTGCCAGTAGTATTTCGGACAAAGTCTACGAGCAGTACTTC
CASSISDKVYEQYF
>TRBJ1-5|TRBV6-2/TRBV6-3|-|-
TGTGCCAGCAGTTCTACAGGGCGACAGCCCCAGCATTTT
CASSSTGRQPQHF
>TRBJ2-7|TRBV20-1|TRBD1|-
TGCAGTGCTAGTCCGGGACAGGGAACCTACGAGCAGTACTTC
CSASPGQGTYEQYF